One and the same sample provided the 6 T cell receptor beta chains below, sequenced in a study of T cell repertoires in aging, cancer and after chemotherapy. TRB rearrangements spanning V, D and J were amplified using mixed TRB-A/B primers. TCRdb fed the multiplex PCR reads into MiXCR, producing one record per CDR3 protein. The sample shows a few thousand distinct CDR3 sequences, approximately 71% of them seen only once. Peripheral blood genomic DNA, not sorted cells or RNA, was the template. Sequenced material: blood. These TCRs come from a human donor with a solid tumor.

There are a few counts of this clonotype. V and J are TRBV7-2 and TRBJ1-2, with 12 bases lining up with TRBD1. CDR1 SGHTA and CDR2 FQGNSA come from the germline V gene. The CDR3 covers 16 residues. Unmatched junction bases numbered 12, after V lost 5 bases and J lost 8 bases. CDR3 nucleotides: TGTGCCAGCAGCGTACGAGCCGGGACAGGGGGCGAGGGCTACACCTTC. This encodes CASSVRAGTGGEGYTF.

CDR3 sequence: CASSFGSGELFF. CDR3 sequence (DNA): TGTGCCAGCAGTTTTGGTTCGGGGGAGCTGTTTTTT. The V and J genes are TRBV6-1 and TRBJ2-2; D call uncertain. The ends were cut back, 5 bases at V and 8 bases at J, with 9 bases in the middle. Per the germline V gene, CDR1 is MNHNS and CDR2 is SASEGT. The CDR3 length is 12 residues.

The rearrangement joins TRBV6-5 to TRBJ2-7, with no clear D. The germline gives CDR1 MNHEY, CDR2 SVGAGI. This CDR3 is 12 amino acids long. V gave up 7 bases and J gave up 9 bases, with 16 bases separating them. CDR3 amino acids: CASTSPRMGQYF. CDR3 DNA sequence: TGTGCCAGCACCTCCCCCCGGATGGGGCAGTACTTC.

The chain links TRBV6-6 to TRBJ1-1, with D unclear. The CDR3 totals 15 residues. Germline-derived CDR1 and CDR2 are MNHNY and SVGAGI (reference sequence). Trimming took off 0 bases at V and 5 bases at J, with 13 bases between the two ends. In DNA form, the CDR3 reads TGTGCCAGCAGTTACTCGGGCATCAGGTGGACTGAAGCTTTCTTT. Amino acid sequence: CASSYSGIRWTEAFF.

The J gene is TRBJ1-2, the V gene TRBV7-9; D gene ambiguous. Germline loops: CDR1 SEHNR, CDR2 FQNEAQ (reference sequence). V shed 1 base and J shed 4 bases, with 13 bases lying between them. This CDR3 is 15 amino acids long. The CDR3 loop is CASSLGAEQPYGYTF. The CDR3 region has the DNA TGTGCCAGCAGCTTAGGGGCAGAGCAACCCTATGGCTACACCTTC. Looking up the rest from reference TRBV7-9 and TRBJ1-2 gives the full variable domain: DTGVSQNPRHKITKRGQNVTFRCDPISEHNRLYWYRQTLGQGPEFLTYFQNEAQLEKSRLLSDRFSAERPKGSFSTLEIQRTEQGDSAMYLCASSLGAEQPYGYTFGSGTRLTVV.

The chain couples TRBV19 to TRBJ1-2, with no clear D. Deletions cut 3 bases from V and 4 bases from J, with 18 bases between. This CDR3 region has 16 residues. Germline loops: CDR1 LNHDA, CDR2 SQIVND (reference sequence). The CDR3 region is CASSIAYSSGLYGYTF. The DNA of the CDR3 is TGTGCCAGTAGTATCGCATACTCAAGTGGACTCTATGGCTACACCTTC.